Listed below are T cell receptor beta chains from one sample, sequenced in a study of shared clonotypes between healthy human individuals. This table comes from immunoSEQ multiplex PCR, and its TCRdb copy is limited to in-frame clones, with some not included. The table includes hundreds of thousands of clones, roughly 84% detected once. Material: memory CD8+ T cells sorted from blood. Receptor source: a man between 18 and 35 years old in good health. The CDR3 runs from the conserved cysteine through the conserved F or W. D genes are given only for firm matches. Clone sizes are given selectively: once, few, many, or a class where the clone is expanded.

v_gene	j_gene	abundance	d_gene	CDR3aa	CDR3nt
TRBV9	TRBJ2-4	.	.	CASRERALAKNIQYF	TGTGCCAGCAGGGAGCGGGCGCTAGCCAAAAACATTCAGTACTTC
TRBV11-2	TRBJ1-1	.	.	CASSFQQGTEAFF	TGTGCCAGCAGCTTTCAACAGGGTACTGAAGCTTTCTTT
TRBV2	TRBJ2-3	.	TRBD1	CASSQPGQGSTTDTQYF	TGTGCCAGCAGTCAACCGGGACAGGGATCGACCACAGATACGCAGTATTTT
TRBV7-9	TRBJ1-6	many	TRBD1	CASSLEGTGKSPLHF	TGTGCCAGCAGCTTGGAGGGGACAGGGAAATCACCCCTCCACTTT
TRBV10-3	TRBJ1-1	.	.	CAITDRPPEAFF	TGTGCCATAACCGACAGGCCCCCTGAAGCTTTCTTT
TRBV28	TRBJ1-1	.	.	CASSLRTGNTEAFF	TGTGCCAGCAGTTTACGGACGGGGAACACTGAAGCTTTCTTT
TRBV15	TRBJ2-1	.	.	CATSRDSLRSYNEQFF	TGTGCCACCAGCAGAGATTCCCTGAGGTCATACAATGAGCAGTTCTTC
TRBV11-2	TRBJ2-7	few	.	CASSPSGGTSYEQYF	TGTGCCAGCAGCCCGAGTGGTGGGACTTCCTACGAGCAGTACTTC
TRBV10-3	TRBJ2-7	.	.	CAISESWRTYEQYF	TGTGCCATCAGTGAGTCTTGGCGAACCTACGAGCAGTACTTC
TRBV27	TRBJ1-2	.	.	CASSLRGHGYTF	TGTGCCAGCAGTTTGCGGGGGCATGGCTACACCTTC
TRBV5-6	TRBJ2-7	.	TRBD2	CASSRTGTRYYEQYF	TGTGCCAGCAGCCGGACCGGGACTAGGTATTACGAGCAGTACTTC
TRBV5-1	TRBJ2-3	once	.	CASSLTYGHTQYF	TGCGCCAGCAGCTTGACGTATGGCCATACGCAGTATTTT
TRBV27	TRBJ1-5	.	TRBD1	CASSQEQGEPQHF	TGTGCCAGCAGTCAGGAACAGGGGGAGCCCCAGCATTTT
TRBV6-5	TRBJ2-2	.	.	CASSYSPMNTGELFF	TGTGCCAGCAGTTACTCGCCCATGAACACCGGGGAGCTGTTTTTT
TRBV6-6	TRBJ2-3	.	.	CASSNLGPSTDTQYF	TGTGCCAGCAGCAACCTCGGCCCTAGCACAGATACGCAGTATTTT
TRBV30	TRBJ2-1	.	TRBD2	CAWTPSGSNNEQFF	TGTGCCTGGACCCCTAGCGGGAGTAACAATGAGCAGTTCTTC
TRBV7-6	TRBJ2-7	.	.	CASSIHGQYEQYF	TGTGCCAGCAGCATACACGGACAGTACGAGCAGTACTTC
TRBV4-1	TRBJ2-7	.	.	CASSQGRGSYEQYF	TGCGCCAGCAGCCAAGGACGGGGCTCCTACGAGCAGTACTTC
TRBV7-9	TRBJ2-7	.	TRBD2	CASSLAGGYYEQYF	TGTGCCAGCAGCTTAGCCGGGGGGTACTACGAGCAGTACTTC
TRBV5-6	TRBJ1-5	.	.	CASSHRGNQPQHF	TGTGCCAGCAGCCACAGGGGCAATCAGCCCCAGCATTTT
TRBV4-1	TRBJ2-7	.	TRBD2	CASSQGPGLAGEQYF	TGCGCCAGCAGCCAAGGCCCGGGACTAGCTGGCGAGCAGTACTTC
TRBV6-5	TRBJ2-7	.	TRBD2	CASSYSGSGSYEQYF	TGTGCCAGCAGTTACTCGGGTAGCGGGAGTTACGAGCAGTACTTC
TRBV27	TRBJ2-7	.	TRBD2	CASSLSGGDVSYEQYF	TGTGCCAGCAGTTTATCGGGAGGGGACGTTTCCTACGAGCAGTACTTC
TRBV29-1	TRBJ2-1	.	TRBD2	CSVAGTSVNNEQFF	TGCAGCGTTGCCGGGACTAGCGTCAACAATGAGCAGTTCTTC
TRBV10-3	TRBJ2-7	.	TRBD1	CAISGGQAEQYF	TGTGCCATCAGTGGGGGACAGGCCGAGCAGTACTTC
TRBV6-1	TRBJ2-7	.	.	CASSDVPGQVTYEQYF	TGTGCCAGCAGTGACGTCCCGGGACAAGTCACCTACGAGCAGTACTTC
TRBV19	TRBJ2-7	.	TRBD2	CASSSAGVGYEQYF	TGTGCCAGTAGTTCCGCGGGAGTCGGCTACGAGCAGTACTTC
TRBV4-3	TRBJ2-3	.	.	CASSPRGTDTQYF	TGCGCCAGCAGCCCCCGGGGGACAGATACGCAGTATTTT
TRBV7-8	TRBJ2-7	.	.	CASSSSGRSGESSYEQYF	TGTGCCAGCAGCTCCTCGGGGCGTAGTGGCGAGAGCTCCTACGAGCAGTACTTC
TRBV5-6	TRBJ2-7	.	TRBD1	CASSHTLTGGQYEQYF	TGTGCCAGCAGCCACACATTGACAGGGGGCCAGTACGAGCAGTACTTC
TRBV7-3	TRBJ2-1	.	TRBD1	CASSPQQGANEQFF	TGTGCCAGCAGCCCCCAGCAGGGGGCGAATGAGCAGTTCTTC
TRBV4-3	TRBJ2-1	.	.	CASSQALGGSYNEQFF	TGCGCCAGCAGCCAAGCCCTTGGAGGGAGCTACAATGAGCAGTTCTTC